This T cell receptor beta chain was captured by sequencing in a study of shared clonotypes between healthy human individuals. As for the study in general: The composition of the donors was a couple of women and a few men aged 18 to 49.

Germline CDR1 is SGHTA and CDR2 is FQGNSA. The CDR3 totals 13 residues. The V end was cut by 5 bases, the J end by 1 base, with 8 bases between. Study-wide results and caveats: The diversity represented, both genetic and in exposure history, was limited by few donors.

Turning to this clone: What it binds is not known.

Deep-level settings were used for running the assay. The protocol was immunoSEQ multiplex PCR, while the TCRdb copy is restricted to in-frame clones and leaves out a portion. The sample holds about 1.1 million clones, 77% seen once. The clonotype was recovered from a man younger than 30 in good health. Some clones in this sample may be carry-over from other donors' samples. Sequencing was done on a sample of memory CD4+ T cells from PBMCs. Subset described: CD45RA-negative fraction. The rearrangement links TRBV7-2 to TRBJ2-5, with D hard to call. The CDR3 DNA follows: TGTGCCAGCAGCGCCCAGCGCCAAGAGACCCAGTACTTC. Amino acid sequence: CASSAQRQETQYF.